This passage covers 14 T cell receptor beta chains from one sample sequenced in a study of blood T cell repertoires in COVID-19. The data were produced by immunoSEQ multiplex PCR, yet TCRdb's version contains in-frame clones alone and is incomplete. The table has more than 9,500 clones, approximately 72% seen once. What was sequenced was peripheral blood. The origin of the receptors is a man between 60 and 75 years old with COVID-19, enrolled during active disease.

CDR3 nucleotide sequence: TGTGCCAGCCCTCCCACCCGGACACCGACTTACTCTGGAAACACCATATATTTT. It yields the protein CASPPTRTPTYSGNTIYF. This chain links TRBV2 with TRBJ1-3, with D perhaps TRBD1 (5 bases). Trimming removed 8 bases from V and 0 bases from J, with 23 bases in between. Germline V gives CDR1 SNHLY, CDR2 FYNNEI. The CDR3 is 18 amino acids.

The rearrangement links TRBV14 to TRBJ2-2, with a possible D match to TRBD1 (6 bases). Deletions cut 1 base from V and 1 base from J, with 7 bases between. Germline V gene lookup returns CDR1 SGHDN and CDR2 FVKESK. The CDR3 loop spans 15 amino acids. The DNA of the CDR3 is TGTGCCAGCAGCCAAGTGGACAGGAACACCGGGGAGCTGTTTTTT. As protein: CASSQVDRNTGELFF.

The chain recombines TRBV10-3 with TRBJ2-3; 12 bases match TRBD2. J was trimmed by 4 bases and V by 3 bases; bases with no gene match: 14. Per germline, CDR1 ENHRY and CDR2 SYGVKD. The CDR3 spans 19 residues. CDR3 region: CAISDPIRQTSGSPDTQYF. DNA of the CDR3: TGTGCCATCAGTGACCCCATACGACAGACTAGCGGGAGCCCAGATACGCAGTATTTT.

J is TRBJ2-3 and V is TRBV6-5; the match to TRBD2 covers 14 bases. The V and J ends lost 2 bases and 4 bases, in that order; junction bases with no gene match: 2. The CDR3 has 16 residues. Germline CDR1 and CDR2: MNHEY and SVGAGI. Here the CDR3 reads CASSYRTSGGPDTQYF. The CDR3 DNA reads as TGTGCCAGCAGTTACAGGACTAGCGGGGGGCCAGATACGCAGTATTTT.

The chain uses TRBV6-2 or TRBV6-3 and TRBJ2-7; D may be TRBD2 (5 bases). This CDR3 is built from 16 residues. Germline V gene sequence: CDR1 MNHEY, CDR2 SVGEGT. Trimming took 2 bases from V and 8 from J, leaving 22 bases between them. The CDR3 protein is CASSYHSPLDCHKQYV. Here the CDR3 DNA reads TGTGCCAGCAGTTACCACTCTCCCCTGGACTGTCACAAGCAGTACGTC.

This chain connects TRBV19 to TRBJ2-5; D might be TRBD1 (6 bases). The germline V gene encodes CDR1 LNHDA and CDR2 SQIVND (reference sequence). V was clipped by 3 bases and J by 5 bases, with 16 bases between them. The length of the CDR3 is 15 residues. CDR3 in amino acids: CASSIDGQTHETQYF. The CDR3 region has the DNA TGTGCCAGTAGTATCGATGGACAGACGCATGAGACCCAGTACTTC.

V usage is TRBV30 and J usage is TRBJ1-2; D call uncertain. The length of the CDR3 is 12 residues. Germline CDR1 and CDR2: GTSNPN and SVGIG (reference sequence). V lost 0 bases and J 8 bases, leaving 10 bases between the germline ends. The CDR3 is CAWSVAGEGYTF. Written as DNA, the CDR3 is TGTGCCTGGAGTGTGGCCGGAGAAGGCTACACCTTC.

The chain couples TRBV7-9 to TRBJ2-5; D is ambiguous. The CDR3 totals 14 residues. Trimming shortened V by 5 bases and J by 1 base, and 11 bases separated the two germline ends. From germline, CDR1 is SEHNR and CDR2 FQNEAQ (reference sequence). As DNA, the CDR3 is TGTGCCAGCAGCCCCCCCGAGATCCAAGAGACCCAGTACTTC. This translates into CASSPPEIQETQYF. Using reference TRBV7-9 and TRBJ2-5 for the parts outside the CDR3, the full variable domain is DTGVSQNPRHKITKRGQNVTFRCDPISEHNRLYWYRQTLGQGPEFLTYFQNEAQLEKSRLLSDRFSAERPKGSFSTLEIQRTEQGDSAMYLCASSPPEIQETQYFGPGTRLLVL.

The V and J genes are TRBV19 and TRBJ1-1, with a weak D call TRBD1 (6 bases). Germline lookup yields CDR1 LNHDA and CDR2 SQIVND (reference sequence). The germline V and J ends were trimmed by 7 bases and 5 bases, with 20 bases remaining between them. The CDR3 sequence is 15 residues long. The CDR3 DNA reads TGTGCCAGTATAGCGGGCGGGGGCTTGGGGACTGAAGCTTTCTTT. Amino acid sequence: CASIAGGGLGTEAFF.

Judged by abundance, this clone is medium-sized. The chain carries TRBV9 and TRBJ1-4; no definite D call. Germline assignment: CDR1 SGDLS and CDR2 YYNGEE. This CDR3 region has 17 residues. V lost 1 base and J lost 3, with 16 bases in between. CDR3 nucleotides: TGTGCCAGCAGCGTATTCCCGTTACTAAACCCTAATGAAAAACTGTTTTTT. It codes for CASSVFPLLNPNEKLFF. The entire variable domain, with the rest obtained from reference TRBV9 and TRBJ1-4, is as follows: DSGVTQTPKHLITATGQRVTLRCSPRSGDLSVYWYQQSLDQGLQFLIQYYNGEERAKGNILERFSAQQFPDLHSELNLSSLELGDSALYFCASSVFPLLNPNEKLFFGSGTQLSVL.

A few counts support this clone. The chain employs TRBV7-3 and TRBJ2-1; 12 nucleotides agree with TRBD2. V lost 8 bases to trimming and J lost 7 bases; unmatched junction nucleotides: 9. Germline V gene data show CDR1 as SGHTA and CDR2 as FQGTGA. This CDR3 contains 15 residues. CDR3 sequence reads: CASGITSGRWNEQFF. The CDR3 DNA reads TGTGCCAGCGGGATTACTAGCGGGAGGTGGAATGAGCAGTTCTTC.

This chain uses TRBV3-1 (or the pseudogene TRBV3-2) with TRBJ2-2, with 13 bases fitting TRBD2. There are 17 residues in the CDR3. V dropped 4 bases and J dropped 2; count of bases not matched to a gene: 4. The germline V gene has CDR1 LGHDT and CDR2 YNNKEL (reference sequence). CDR3 amino acids: CASSLLAGGLNTGELFF. The CDR3 bases are TGTGCCAGCAGCCTACTAGCGGGGGGGCTAAACACCGGGGAGCTGTTTTTT.

This chain connects TRBV7-3 to TRBJ2-3; 14 bases fit TRBD2. Germline-derived CDR1 and CDR2 are SGHTA and FQGTGA. V shed 5 bases, J shed 3 bases, and the junction held 4 bases outside the gene matches. There are 16 residues in the CDR3. The CDR3 reads CASSTGLAGGTDTQYF. CDR3 coding DNA: TGTGCCAGCAGCACAGGACTAGCGGGAGGAACAGATACGCAGTATTTT.

The chain couples TRBV10-1 to TRBJ1-6; possible D gene TRBD1, 5 bases. Germline CDR1 is WNHNN and CDR2 is SYGVQD (reference sequence). V was trimmed by 6 bases and J by 0 bases, leaving 9 bases between them. The CDR3 contains 15 residues. The CDR3 loop reads CASSCDSSYNSPLHF. The CDR3 nucleotides read TGCGCCAGCAGCTGCGACAGCTCCTATAATTCACCCCTCCACTTT.